The 22 T cell receptor beta chains below come from one sample, sequenced in a study of T cell changes during pregnancy in multiple sclerosis. Sequenced by immunoSEQ multiplex PCR; TCRdb stores in-frame clones only, minus some. The sample lists tens of thousands of clones; less than 95% were seen once. The input for sequencing was peripheral blood, taken in the third trimester of pregnancy. The receptor set was obtained from a female donor with multiple sclerosis, enrolled in a pregnancy study.

The chain employs TRBV6-5 and TRBJ2-5; D ambiguous. This CDR3 is built from 11 residues. V was pared by 3 bases and J by 5 bases, with 4 bases between. Germline V gene sequence: CDR1 MNHEY, CDR2 SVGAGI. CDR3: CASSYRETQYF. CDR3 DNA sequence: TGTGCCAGCAGTTATCGGGAGACCCAGTACTTC.

The chain links TRBV13 to TRBJ2-7, with TRBD1 matching 8 bases. The J segment lost 0 bases and the V segment lost 5 bases, leaving 6 bases of the junction unmatched. Germline V gives CDR1 PRHDT, CDR2 FYEKMQ (reference sequence). The CDR3 loop spans 15 amino acids. The CDR3 DNA reads TGTGCCAGCAGCACCGGGACAGGTCGCTCCTACGAGCAGTACTTC. Amino acids: CASSTGTGRSYEQYF.

The chain combines TRBV7-3 with TRBJ2-1; 8 nucleotides line up with TRBD2. The junction had 3 bases not matched to a gene; V was cut back by 3 bases and J by 2 bases. From germline, CDR1 is SGHTA and CDR2 FQGTGA. The CDR3 extends over 15 amino acids. The chain's CDR3 is CASSLSGGPYNEQFF. CDR3 DNA sequence: TGTGCCAGCAGCTTGAGCGGGGGACCCTACAATGAGCAGTTCTTC.

The chain has TRBV9 and TRBJ2-1; tentatively, D is TRBD1 (7 bases). Trimming took off 4 bases at V and 9 bases at J, with 26 bases between the two ends. Germline V gives CDR1 SGDLS, CDR2 YYNGEE. The CDR3 length is 17 residues. The CDR3 region is CASSTSISGGGGGEQFF. CDR3 DNA sequence: TGTGCCAGCAGCACCTCCATCTCAGGGGGTGGGGGAGGTGAGCAGTTCTTC.

This clone was counted a single time. V and J are TRBV25-1 and TRBJ2-7, with D possibly matching TRBD1 (5 bases). The CDR3 length is 15 residues. Trimming left V 2 bases short and J 0 bases short, with 11 bases between. Germline CDR1 and CDR2: MGHDK and SYGVNS. The CDR3 coding sequence is TGTGCCAGCAGTGAACTGGGGCCTACCTCCTACGAGCAGTACTTC. Amino acid sequence: CASSELGPTSYEQYF.

This clone was seen a single time. V is TRBV5-1 and J is TRBJ2-1, with 7 bases that match TRBD1. The ends lost 4 bases at V and 4 bases at J; junction bases unmatched: 14. Germline V gene lookup returns CDR1 SGHRS and CDR2 YFSETQ. This CDR3 has 17 amino acids. CDR3 sequence reads: CASSTRDTSGGYNEQFF. In nucleotides, the CDR3 is TGCGCCAGCAGCACCCGGGACACGTCAGGGGGTTACAATGAGCAGTTCTTC.

The chain couples TRBV5-1 to TRBJ1-5; D is ambiguous. This CDR3 is built from 15 residues. Germline CDR1 SGHRS, CDR2 YFSETQ. V lost 0 bases, J lost 0 bases, and 7 bases lay in between. The CDR3, as DNA: TGCGCCAGCAGCTTGGAACCAGATAGCAATCAGCCCCAGCATTTT. Residues: CASSLEPDSNQPQHF.

The genes are TRBV9 and TRBJ2-3; 8 positions agree with TRBD2. In germline, CDR1 is SGDLS, CDR2 YYNGEE. The V and J ends lost 7 bases and 1 base, in that order; junction bases with no gene match: 8. The CDR3 extends over 15 amino acids. The CDR3 spells CASQDVGLGTDTQYF. CDR3 bases: TGTGCCAGCCAAGACGTGGGACTAGGCACAGATACGCAGTATTTT.

The chain has TRBV10-3 and TRBJ2-7; D is perhaps TRBD1 (6 bases). With 8 bases removed from V and 0 bases from J, the gap between germline ends came to 11 bases. Germline-derived CDR1 and CDR2 are ENHRY and SYGVKD. This CDR3 comprises 13 residues. CDR3 loop: CAILEQGSYEQYF. CDR3 DNA: TGTGCCATCCTGGAACAGGGCTCCTACGAGCAGTACTTC.

The J gene is TRBJ1-1, the V gene TRBV5-1; perhaps TRBD1 as D (6 bases). Germline assignment: CDR1 SGHRS and CDR2 YFSETQ. The CDR3 length is 16 residues. Trimming took 0 bases from V and 2 from J, leaving 14 bases between them. CDR3 residues: CASSLDRATINTEAFF. For the CDR3, the DNA is TGCGCCAGCAGCTTGGACAGGGCAACCATTAACACTGAAGCTTTCTTT.

This clone occurred once. The rearrangement links TRBV4-2 to TRBJ2-3; 9 bases agree with TRBD2. V was clipped by 1 base and J by 3 bases; unmatched bases: 23. The CDR3 loop spans 22 amino acids. The germline gives CDR1 LGHNA, CDR2 YNFKEQ. CDR3 in amino acids: CASSQGRARRGESGLATDTQYF. The CDR3 DNA reads as TGTGCCAGCAGCCAAGGACGGGCTCGGAGGGGGGAATCGGGACTAGCAACAGATACGCAGTATTTT.

J is TRBJ2-2 and V is TRBV13; possibly TRBD1 for D (6 bases). The V gene lost 4 bases and the J gene lost 5 bases, with 8 bases spanning the gap. The CDR3 is made up of 13 amino acids. Germline CDR1 PRHDT, CDR2 FYEKMQ (reference sequence). The CDR3 region is CASSSTGTGELFF. The CDR3 region has the DNA TGTGCCAGCAGCTCCACAGGGACCGGGGAGCTGTTTTTT.

The chain joins TRBV15 to TRBJ2-1; TRBD1 is a possible D gene (6 bases). Trimming removed 3 bases from V and 4 bases from J, with 10 bases in between. The CDR3 has 14 amino acids. Germline loops: CDR1 LNHNV, CDR2 YYDKDF (reference sequence). CDR3: CATSSGQQYNEQFF. The CDR3 DNA is TGTGCCACCAGCAGCGGACAGCAGTACAATGAGCAGTTCTTC. Full variable domain (remainder filled in from reference TRBV15 and TRBJ2-1): DAMVIQNPRYQVTQFGKPVTLSCSQTLNHNVMYWYQQKSSQAPKLLFHYYDKDFNNEADTPDNFQSRRPNTSFCFLDIRSPGLGDTAMYLCATSSGQQYNEQFFGPGTRLTVL.

The V and J genes are TRBV14 and TRBJ2-3, with 11 bases lining up with TRBD2. Germline trimming cut 1 base from V and 2 bases from J; bases unmatched to any gene: 2. The germline V gene encodes CDR1 SGHDN and CDR2 FVKESK. The length of the CDR3 is 16 residues. The CDR3 region has the DNA TGTGCCAGCAGCCAAGTAGCGGGGGGGATCACAGATACGCAGTATTTT. This gives the protein CASSQVAGGITDTQYF.

This clone was counted once. The chain is built from TRBV4-1 and TRBJ1-1; possibly TRBD1 for D (6 bases). Looked up from germline, CDR1 is MGHRA and CDR2 is YSYEKL. The CDR3 contains 13 residues. The V gene lost 0 bases and the J gene lost 11 bases, with 13 bases spanning the gap. CDR3 DNA: TGCGCCAGCAGCCAAGATCCGGCAGACAGGGCTTTCTTT. Translation gives CASSQDPADRAFF.

The CDR3 loop reads CASSLSGITEAFF. Here the CDR3 DNA reads TGTGCCAGCAGCTTATCAGGGATCACTGAAGCTTTCTTT. V usage is TRBV7-8 and J usage is TRBJ1-1; the D gene is possibly TRBD1 (5 bases). The length of the CDR3 is 13 residues. V dropped 2 bases and J dropped 4 bases, with 8 bases sitting between them. Germline CDR1 and CDR2: SGHVS and FQNEAQ.

The chain combines TRBV6-5 with TRBJ1-4, with D tentatively TRBD1 (5 bases). This CDR3 has 14 residues. Looked up from germline, CDR1 is MNHEY and CDR2 is SVGAGI. Trimming shortened V by 6 bases and J by 4 bases, and 12 bases separated the two germline ends. The CDR3 protein is CASREGRFNEKLFF. DNA of the CDR3: TGTGCCAGCAGGGAGGGACGTTTTAATGAAAAACTGTTTTTT.

This chain links TRBV2 with TRBJ2-2; 7 bases agree with TRBD1. Germline trimming cut 0 bases from V and 3 bases from J; bases unmatched to any gene: 4. Germline CDR1 and CDR2: SNHLY and FYNNEI. This CDR3 region has 16 residues. CDR3 region: CASSEAGGADTGELFF. The CDR3 nucleotides are TGTGCCAGCAGTGAAGCAGGGGGCGCAGACACCGGGGAGCTGTTTTTT.

The rearrangement joins TRBV25-1 to TRBJ2-1; 8 positions match TRBD2. Germline assignment: CDR1 MGHDK and CDR2 SYGVNS. With V trimmed by 4 bases and J by 10 bases, 9 bases remained unmatched. The length of the CDR3 is 14 residues. The CDR3 coding sequence is TGTGCCAGCAGTGTATTGACTAGCGAAGGGGAGCAGTTCTTC. This encodes CASSVLTSEGEQFF.

The chain is built from TRBV5-1 and TRBJ2-5; D is possibly TRBD2 (5 bases). Germline CDR1 SGHRS, CDR2 YFSETQ. The CDR3 runs 13 residues. V was clipped by 3 bases and J by 1 base, with 7 bases between them. The CDR3 reads CASSSSSQETQYF. CDR3 sequence (DNA): TGCGCCAGCAGCTCTAGCAGCCAAGAGACCCAGTACTTC.

The sample holds one count of this clone. The rearrangement links TRBV11-2 to TRBJ1-1; 7 nucleotides agree with TRBD1. The germline V gene encodes CDR1 SGHAT and CDR2 FQNNGV. The CDR3 contains 15 residues. The ends lost 5 bases at V and 0 bases at J; junction bases unmatched: 6. CDR3 coding DNA: TGTGCCAGCAGCAAAAGGACAGGTATGAACACTGAAGCTTTCTTT. It yields the protein CASSKRTGMNTEAFF.

The chain joins TRBV27 to TRBJ1-6; the match to TRBD1 covers 7 bases. Germline-derived CDR1 and CDR2 are MNHEY and SMNVEV (reference sequence). The V segment lost 4 bases and the J segment 5 bases; nucleotides outside the gene matches: 8. The CDR3 is made up of 16 amino acids. The CDR3 reads CASSSRQGWDNSPLHF. Written as DNA, the CDR3 is TGTGCCAGCAGTTCCCGACAGGGCTGGGATAATTCACCCCTCCACTTT.